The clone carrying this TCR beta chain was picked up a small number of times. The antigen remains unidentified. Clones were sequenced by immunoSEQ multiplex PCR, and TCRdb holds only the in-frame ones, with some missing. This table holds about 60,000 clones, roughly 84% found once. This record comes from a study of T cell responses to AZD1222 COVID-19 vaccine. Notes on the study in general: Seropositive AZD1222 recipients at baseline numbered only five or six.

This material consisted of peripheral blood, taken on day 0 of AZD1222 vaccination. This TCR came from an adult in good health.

CDR3 sequence reads: CASNPDGGTTDTQYF. CDR3 nucleotides: TGCGCCAGCAACCCCGACGGGGGGACCACAGATACGCAGTATTTT. The rearrangement uses TRBV5-1 and TRBJ2-3; 7 nucleotides line up with TRBD2. J gave up 2 bases and V 6 bases, and 9 bases lay outside the gene matches. This CDR3 has 15 amino acids. The V gene's germline CDR1 is SGHRS and CDR2 YFSETQ.